This TCR beta chain stems from a study of blood T cell repertoires in COVID-19 (dated by TCRdb to 2018 to 2020). Concerning the study at large: The collaborator samples originated in the United States, Italy and Spain and spanned the acute and convalescent phases of COVID-19. The prospective study material was composed of cDNA or gDNA derived from T cells, B-cell-depleted T cells, or PBMCs. Deeply sampled blood TCRbeta repertoires from subjects exposed to, actively infected with, or recovered from COVID-19 were included in the dataset. The repertoires were released in a freely available public database meant as a resource for research on the immune response to SARS-CoV-2. The samples were drawn from the first 160 participants of the ongoing ImmuneRACE study and from 950 to 1,500 subjects provided by 6 global collaborators. The sample metadata nearly always contained a de-identified subject ID, COVID-19 status, age in years and sex. HLA class I and class II types, where available, came from metadata supplied by the sample provider rather than from assay-based typing. Study-wide findings and limitations: The quantity of clinical and demographic metadata differed by source and by participant and was supplied without curation.

The immunoSEQ Assay, a bias-controlled multiplex PCR, was used to amplify TCRbeta CDR3 regions from genomic DNA. The published analysis was carried out like this. Within the assay, amplification of reference gene primers was used to estimate how many nucleated cells each sample contained. Sequence reads were collapsed and filtered to measure the absolute abundance of every unique TCRbeta CDR3 rearrangement. For each sample, productive Simpson clonality was calculated by taking the square root of Simpson's diversity index across productive rearrangements. The immuneACCESS repertoire file appears here via TCRdb, limited to in-frame rearrangements. These files lack a portion of the clones; in checked studies, under half of the deficit traces to unresolved V genes, and the cause of the others is not known. V and J calls and clone size are as listed in that table; D and trimming were resolved from the DNA. Counted in this sample were fewer than 600,000 clones; about 88% of them appeared once. About 1% of the sample rests with the top ten.

Of note for this clone: No antigen is known for it. Base quality data are lacking; no much larger clone is found one base away.

In Seattle, one collaborating source enrolled patients while the infection was active and tracked those patients longitudinally over the course of disease. Each collaborating institution followed its own protocols to collect whole blood in K2EDTA tubes. For TCRbeta analysis, collaborators shipped samples as frozen whole blood, isolated PBMCs, or DNA extracted from either of those sample types. From its cysteine to its phenylalanine, the CDR3 spans 11 amino acids. The only DNA kept is the CDR3, 33 bases in frame from the first base. Deletion took 0 bases off V and 7 bases off J, with a span of 3 bases between the germline ends. CDR1 and CDR2 are read off the germline V gene as ENHRY and SYGVKD.

The chain uses TRBV10-3 and TRBJ1-1, with no confident D gene call. Material: peripheral blood. The clonotype originates from a man aged 18 to 30 with COVID-19, enrolled during active disease. The nucleotides read TGTGCCATCAGTGAGTCTATTGAAGCTTTCTTT. Translated, this is CAISESIEAFF.